This T cell receptor (beta chain) was recorded in a study of OX40 agonist ivuxolimab in advanced cancers. Study outcomes and limitations: Among the lowest peripheral clonal expansion occurred in 0.1-3.0 mg/kg partial responders.

Repertoires were generated with immunoSEQ multiplex PCR, while TCRdb's copy carries only in-frame clones and drops some. Of 70,000 to 75,000 clones listed, 84% are singletons. In its sample, this clone was seen once. Antigen specificity is unknown. The CDR3 covers 14 residues. V lost 3 bases, J lost 2 bases, and 7 bases lay in between. Germline assignment: CDR1 KGHSH and CDR2 LQKENI. Patients were excluded for autoimmune disease history or systemic immunosuppression. The chain is built from TRBV18 and TRBJ2-2; D is ambiguous. This receptor was identified in an adult with an advanced solid tumor such as melanoma, head and neck, liver or kidney cancer. The sample here was CD4+ or CD8+ T cells sorted from blood, taken in a trial of the OX40 agonist ivuxolimab. The CDR3 loop reads CASSPGSNTGELFF. DNA of the CDR3: TGTGCCAGCTCACCGGGCAGCAACACCGGGGAGCTGTTTTTT.